A single sample gave rise to the 3 T cell receptor beta chains below, sequenced in a study of shared clonotypes between healthy human individuals. Naive CD8 populations comprised CD45RO-negative cells positively selected for CCR7, excluding terminally differentiated effector memory CD45RA+ cells. TCRdb's table, derived via immunoSEQ multiplex PCR, lists solely in-frame clones and lacks some. The table includes millions of clones, approximately 95% detected once. The source material was naive CD8+ T cells sorted from blood. Receptors originate from a man in his late teens or twenties in good health.

The CDR3 bases are TGTGCCAGCAGCGTAGATGCGGACCCCGGGACTAGCGGGGCTAACAATGAGCAGTTCTTC. Protein sequence: CASSVDADPGTSGANNEQFF. The chain employs TRBV9 and TRBJ2-1, with 13 bases identical to TRBD2. The V and J ends lost 0 bases and 5 bases, in that order; junction bases with no gene match: 14. The CDR3 is 20 residues long. Per germline, CDR1 SGDLS and CDR2 YYNGEE.

The rearrangement uses TRBV21-1 and TRBJ1-1; the table's D call of TRBD1 was not tested on the DNA. TRBV21-1 is a listed pseudogene. This CDR3 has 19 amino acids. Written as DNA, the CDR3 is TGTGCCAGCAGCAAAGTCCTTGGAGGGACAGGGAGGGGGAACACTGAAGCTTTCTTT. It is translated as CASSKVLGGTGRGNTEAFF.

V is TRBV25-1 and J is TRBJ1-1; no reliable D call. CDR3 size: 15 residues. V was cut by 1 base and J by 1 base, with 10 bases left in between. Germline assignment: CDR1 MGHDK and CDR2 SYGVNS. The CDR3 DNA follows: TGTGCCAGCAGTGAATCAGTTGTCGGGAACACTGAAGCTTTCTTT. Protein sequence: CASSESVVGNTEAFF.